One sample yielded the 2 T cell receptor beta chains listed below, sequenced in a study of blood T cells in healthy people across ages. Alongside a J-beta primer mix, a sample-barcoded 5' primer served in a second PCR lasting about 6 to 12 cycles. TCRdb called the 5' RACE reads again in MiXCR, with one record for every CDR3 protein. The sample has roughly 410,000 distinct CDR3 sequences; 50% to 60% are singletons. The material sequenced was blood. The receptors derive from a man between 60 and 75 years old in good health.

Concerning this clonotype: Relative to the germline gene, one junction end is altered; a read error may explain this. The J gene is TRBJ2-7, the V gene TRBV4-2; 10 nucleotides match TRBD1. Germline V gene data show CDR1 as LGHNA and CDR2 as YNFKEQ. This CDR3 is built from 14 residues. CDR3: CTSSQPGQGPEQYF. The CDR3 DNA reads TGTACCAGCAGCCAGCCGGGACAGGGGCCCGAGCAGTACTTC.

The chain links TRBV2 to TRBJ2-7; weak D call: TRBD1 (6 bases). The end of the DNA aligns better with TRBJ2-5, so the J call may be wrong. The CDR3 is 12 residues long. Germline V gene data show CDR1 as SNHLY and CDR2 as FYNNEI. The CDR3 DNA reads as TGTGCCAGCAGTACCCAGGGGGAGACCCAGTACTTC. Its protein product is CASSTQGETQYF.